This T cell receptor beta chain comes out of a study of radiotherapy plus CTLA-4 blockade in lung cancer. Comments on this clone: What it recognizes is unknown.

The germline CDR1 and CDR2 sequences are SEHNR and FQNEAQ (reference sequence). This CDR3 region has 15 residues. Trimming stripped 5 bases from V and 0 bases from J, with 14 bases between. Overall study results and limits: Tumor-derived TCR clones expanded in blood after radiotherapy plus ipilimumab.

Sequencing was performed with immunoSEQ multiplex PCR; in TCRdb, only in-frame clones are kept and a portion is missing. The sample lists about 86,000 clones, roughly 87% occurring once. The sequenced sample was peripheral blood, obtained from a patient treated with radiotherapy plus ipilimumab. The chain couples TRBV7-9 to TRBJ2-7; D is uncertain. The receptor's source is a human donor with non-small cell lung cancer who had stable disease on radiotherapy plus ipilimumab. The CDR3 protein is CASSTAQRSSYEQYF. The CDR3 DNA follows: TGTGCCAGCAGCACTGCCCAGAGGAGCTCCTACGAGCAGTACTTC.